In this sample, the clone carrying this T cell receptor (beta chain) turned up many times. Its antigen is not known. This record comes from a study of human T cells and chemical hapten exposure. Study as a whole: On the upper back, patch tests were applied with 0.01% DPC and read at 6 days. Study-level results: PT1 expanded TCR counts correlated positively with patch test score. TCRs exceeding 1 in 1000 frequency stayed unchanged with DPC sensitization.

The library put unique molecular identifiers onto individual cDNA molecules. TCRdb processed the RACE reads anew with MiXCR; each CDR3 protein has one entry. This sample has around 300,000 distinct CDR3 sequences, with 4.5% to 5.5% found just once. The trim removed 0 bases at V and 9 bases at J, leaving 11 bases unmatched. Germline loops: CDR1 MNHEY, CDR2 SVGAGI. The CDR3 totals 16 residues. Time point in this sample: pre-sensitization, week 0. As for treatment: therapeutic diphenylcyclopropenone sensitization with weekly scalp DPC. The specimen comprised whole blood, sampled in connection with sensitization to the hapten diphenylcyclopropenone (DPC). The gene calls are TRBV6-5 and TRBJ2-3; 8 bases map to TRBD2. This clonotype originated in a woman under 30 with alopecia areata. Some clones in this sample may be carry-over from other donors' samples. The DNA of the CDR3 is TGTGCCAGCAGTTACTCTCCCGGGGGGGCTAAGGGGACGCAGTATTTT. Amino acid sequence: CASSYSPGGAKGTQYF.